This T cell receptor (beta chain) was profiled in a study of blood T cell repertoires in COVID-19. As for the study in general: The United States, Italy and Spain were the sources of the acute and convalescent COVID-19 samples. Sources were T cells, B-cell-depleted T cells, or PBMCs; the material itself was cDNA or gDNA.

The CDR3 is 13 amino acids. V shed 3 bases and J 5 bases; nucleotides not matched to a gene: 3. Germline values: CDR1 SGHNT, CDR2 YENEEA. The table came from immunoSEQ multiplex PCR; TCRdb's copy has only in-frame clones and leaves some out. The repertoire consists of roughly 170,000 clones, with 84% occurring once and the leading ten covering roughly 6.3%. The source is a human donor in a cohort sampled during active COVID-19. The source material was peripheral blood. The chain combines TRBV11-3 with TRBJ2-5, with 7 bases lining up with TRBD1. The CDR3 here is CASSLTGLETQYF. CDR3 DNA sequence: TGTGCCAGCAGCTTGACAGGGTTGGAGACCCAGTACTTC.